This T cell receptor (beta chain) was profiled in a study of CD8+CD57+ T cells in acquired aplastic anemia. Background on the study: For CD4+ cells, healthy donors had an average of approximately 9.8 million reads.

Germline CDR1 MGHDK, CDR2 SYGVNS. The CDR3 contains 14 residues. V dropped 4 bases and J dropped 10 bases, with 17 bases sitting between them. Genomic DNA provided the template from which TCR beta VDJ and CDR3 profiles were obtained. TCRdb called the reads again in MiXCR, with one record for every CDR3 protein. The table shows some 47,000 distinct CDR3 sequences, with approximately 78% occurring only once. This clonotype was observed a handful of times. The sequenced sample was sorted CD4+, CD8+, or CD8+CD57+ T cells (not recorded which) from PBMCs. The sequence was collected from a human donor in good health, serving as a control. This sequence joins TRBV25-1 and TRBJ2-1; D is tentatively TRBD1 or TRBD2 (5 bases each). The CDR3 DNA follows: TGTGCCAGCAGTGCGATATCTCCCGGGACGGAGCAGTTCTTC. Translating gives CASSAISPGTEQFF.